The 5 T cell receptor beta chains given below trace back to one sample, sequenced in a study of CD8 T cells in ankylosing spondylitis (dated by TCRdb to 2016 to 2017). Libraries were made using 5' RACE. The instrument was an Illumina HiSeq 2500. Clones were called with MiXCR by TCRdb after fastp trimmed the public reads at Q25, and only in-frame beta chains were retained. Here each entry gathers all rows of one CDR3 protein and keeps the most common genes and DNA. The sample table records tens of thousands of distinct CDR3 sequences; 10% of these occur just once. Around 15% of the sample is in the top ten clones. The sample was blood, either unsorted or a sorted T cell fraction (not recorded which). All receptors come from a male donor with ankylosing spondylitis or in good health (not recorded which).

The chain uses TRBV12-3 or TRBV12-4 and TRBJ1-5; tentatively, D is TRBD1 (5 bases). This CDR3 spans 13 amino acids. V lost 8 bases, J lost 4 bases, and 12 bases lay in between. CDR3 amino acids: CASSNGGNQPQHF. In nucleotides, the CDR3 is TGTGCCAGCTCCAATGGGGGGAATCAGCCCCAGCATTTT.

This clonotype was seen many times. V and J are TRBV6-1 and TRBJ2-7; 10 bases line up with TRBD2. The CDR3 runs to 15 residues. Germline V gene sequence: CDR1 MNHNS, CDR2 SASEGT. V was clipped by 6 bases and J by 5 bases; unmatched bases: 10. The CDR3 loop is CASSLTSGKLDEQYF. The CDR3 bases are TGTGCCAGCAGCCTCACTAGCGGGAAGCTCGACGAGCAGTACTTC.

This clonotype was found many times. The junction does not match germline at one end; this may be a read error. The CDR3 is CASSLNPGTGFTDF. CDR3 nucleotide sequence: TGTGCCAGCAGCTTAAACCCCGGGACAGGGTTTACGGACTTT. The chain is built from TRBV7-3 and TRBJ1-1; 9 nucleotides align to TRBD1. This CDR3 has 14 residues. Per the germline V gene, CDR1 is SGHTA and CDR2 is FQGTGA.

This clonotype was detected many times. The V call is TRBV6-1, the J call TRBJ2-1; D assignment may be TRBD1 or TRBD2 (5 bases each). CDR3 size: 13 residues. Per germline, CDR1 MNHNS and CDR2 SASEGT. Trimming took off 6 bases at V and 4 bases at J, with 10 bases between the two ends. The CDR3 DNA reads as TGTGCCAGCAGACAGGAGGATTACAATGAGCAGTTCTTC. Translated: CASRQEDYNEQFF.

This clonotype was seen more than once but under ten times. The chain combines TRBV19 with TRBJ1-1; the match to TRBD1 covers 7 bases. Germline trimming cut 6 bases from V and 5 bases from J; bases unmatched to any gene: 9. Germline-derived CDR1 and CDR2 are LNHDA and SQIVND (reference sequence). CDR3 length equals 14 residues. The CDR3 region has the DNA TGTGCCAGTAGCCCAGGGGGAATACGGACTGAAGCTTTCTTT. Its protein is CASSPGGIRTEAFF.